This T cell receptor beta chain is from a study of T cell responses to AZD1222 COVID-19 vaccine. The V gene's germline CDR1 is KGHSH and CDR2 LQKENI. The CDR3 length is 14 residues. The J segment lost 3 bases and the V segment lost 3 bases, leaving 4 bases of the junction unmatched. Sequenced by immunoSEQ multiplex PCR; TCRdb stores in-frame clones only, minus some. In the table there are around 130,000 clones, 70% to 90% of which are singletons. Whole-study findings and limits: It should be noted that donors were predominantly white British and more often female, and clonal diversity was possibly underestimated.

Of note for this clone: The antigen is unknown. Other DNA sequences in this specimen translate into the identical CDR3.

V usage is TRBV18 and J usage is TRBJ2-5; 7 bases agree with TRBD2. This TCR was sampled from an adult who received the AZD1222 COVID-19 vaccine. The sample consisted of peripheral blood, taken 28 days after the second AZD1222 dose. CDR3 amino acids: CASSPAGVEETQYF. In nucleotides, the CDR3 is TGTGCCAGCTCACCGGCGGGGGTCGAAGAGACCCAGTACTTC.